This T cell receptor beta chain is drawn from a study of T cell repertoires in cytomegalovirus infection. General study findings and limits: The ex vivo response showed dominance by HLA-C-restricted CMV-specific TCR beta clonotypes.

TCRdb re-called the reads through MiXCR, storing one row per CDR3 protein. The profile shows about half a million distinct CDR3 sequences, 30% to 40% of them singletons. This clonotype was recorded a few times. The antigen is not known. V dropped 2 bases and J dropped 0 bases, with 11 bases sitting between them. This CDR3 comprises 17 residues. Germline loops: CDR1 SGHAT, CDR2 FQNNGV. The J gene is TRBJ2-6, the V gene TRBV11-2; D not resolved. The clonotype comes from a human donor in good health (CMV status not recorded). Some clones in this sample may be carry-over from other donors' samples. The material was cultured PBMCs, obtained from culture after CMV antigen stimulation. The CDR3 DNA is TGTGCCAGCAGCTTACCTGGGCAGCACTCTGGGGCCAACGTCCTGACTTTC. Amino acid sequence: CASSLPGQHSGANVLTF.